This TCR beta chain derives from a study of shared clonotypes between healthy human individuals. Study details: The plates for each donor numbered three CD4 naive, three CD4 memory, two CD8 naive and one CD8 memory. Study results and caveats: Clonotype sharing across a few donors was observed for about 4.8% of naive CD4 clonotypes.

Under the authors' procedure: Junction-only immunoSEQ data arrived without quality scores, meaning filtering differed. Using immunoSEQ multiplex PCR, the repertoire was profiled, and TCRdb retains in-frame clones only, with some absent. The V and J calls and the clone size are those of that table, but D and trimming were determined from the DNA. There are some 2.1 million clones in the sample; 85% to 95% occur only once, and 0.13% lies in the top ten. Comments on this clone: Its antigen is not known. This CDR3 is also generated by other DNA sequences in the sample.

This receptor was obtained from a man younger than 35 in good health. The specimen sequenced was naive CD4+ T cells sorted from blood. Subset of the sample: CD45RA+ positively selected.

The CDR3 loop is CASSEIMGSTEAFF. In DNA form, the CDR3 reads TGTGCCAGCAGTGAAATTATGGGTTCCACTGAAGCTTTCTTT. The chain employs TRBV6-1 and TRBJ1-1; unclear D gene. Germline V gives CDR1 MNHNS, CDR2 SASEGT. Trimming removed 2 bases at V and 4 bases at J, with 11 bases between. This CDR3 has 14 amino acids.